The rows below give T cell receptor beta chains drawn from one sample of a study of blood T cell repertoires in COVID-19. Using immunoSEQ multiplex PCR, the repertoire was profiled, and TCRdb retains in-frame clones only, with some absent. The sample shows more than 100,000 clones, around four fifths of them seen only once. Sample: PBMCs or T cells enriched from blood (not recorded which). These receptors all come from a man aged 35-49 years with acute COVID-19. The CDR3 runs from the conserved cysteine through the conserved F or W. Each record gives: D gene, J gene, V gene, CDR3 protein. A D gene is named only where the DNA matches it firmly.

D: TRBD2; J: TRBJ2-1; V: TRBV5-1; CDR3: CASSLPGLAGGYNEQFF
D: TRBD2; J: TRBJ2-2; V: TRBV4-2; CDR3: CASSQPGTSGGGELFF
D: TRBD2; J: TRBJ2-3; V: TRBV2; CDR3: CASNQDSASGGVGDTQYF
D: -; J: TRBJ2-2; V: TRBV6-4; CDR3: CASSEMATGELFF
D: TRBD2; J: TRBJ2-7; V: TRBV3-1/TRBV3-2; CDR3: CASSPGGANSYEQYF
D: -; J: TRBJ2-7; V: TRBV13; CDR3: CASSYTTGGTYEQYF
D: -; J: TRBJ2-1; V: TRBV7-3; CDR3: CASSLDSPNEQFF
D: -; J: TRBJ1-1; V: TRBV29-1; CDR3: CSVEVLTGNTEAFF
D: -; J: TRBJ1-2; V: TRBV21-1; CDR3: CASSTPTGGYGYTF
D: TRBD1; J: TRBJ1-4; V: TRBV5-1; CDR3: CASSRRDSLLPEKLFF
D: TRBD1; J: TRBJ1-5; V: TRBV7-8; CDR3: CASSLGGDRVNQPQHF
D: TRBD1; J: TRBJ2-5; V: TRBV29-1; CDR3: CSVMTGRIRQETQYF
D: -; J: TRBJ2-1; V: TRBV29-1; CDR3: CSVGGIHNEQFF
D: -; J: TRBJ1-2; V: TRBV27; CDR3: CASSLSGDYGYTF
D: TRBD1; J: TRBJ2-7; V: TRBV27; CDR3: CASSLSGQGVDYEQYF
D: -; J: TRBJ2-2; V: TRBV9; CDR3: CASSVFQEVNTGELFF
D: TRBD1; J: TRBJ1-2; V: TRBV19; CDR3: CASSTRPGTGNYGYTF
D: TRBD1; J: TRBJ1-6; V: TRBV5-6; CDR3: CASSFYWTGDSPLHF
D: -; J: TRBJ2-7; V: TRBV7-6; CDR3: CASSLNRDEQYF
D: TRBD1; J: TRBJ2-3; V: TRBV3-1/TRBV3-2; CDR3: CASSQDQGATDTQYF
D: -; J: TRBJ1-3; V: TRBV19; CDR3: CASSINTAGNTIYF
D: -; J: TRBJ1-1; V: TRBV29-1; CDR3: CSVSASIEAFF
D: -; J: TRBJ1-5; V: TRBV29-1; CDR3: CSVQGSNQPQHF
D: -; J: TRBJ1-5; V: TRBV6-5; CDR3: CASTPLGPPQHF
D: -; J: TRBJ2-7; V: TRBV6-1; CDR3: CASSERRDEQYF
D: TRBD2; J: TRBJ2-3; V: TRBV14; CDR3: CASRGGTSTDTQYF
D: -; J: TRBJ1-2; V: TRBV21-1; CDR3: CASRKERGQGPLAGYTF
D: TRBD1; J: TRBJ1-1; V: TRBV19; CDR3: CASRTGPWGIF
D: TRBD2; J: TRBJ2-5; V: TRBV6-5; CDR3: CASSYVAGVETQYF
D: -; J: TRBJ1-4; V: TRBV7-9; CDR3: CASTRGVAKLFF
D: -; J: TRBJ2-2; V: TRBV10-3; CDR3: CAISEATGLGTGELFF
D: TRBD2; J: TRBJ2-7; V: TRBV4-1; CDR3: CASSRSRETSGGPVYEQYF
D: TRBD1; J: TRBJ2-7; V: TRBV6-5; CDR3: CASQGQSYEQYF